This T cell receptor (beta chain) was found in a study of shared clonotypes between healthy human individuals. Study observations and caveats: Exclusively blood specimens were collected; tissue repertoires likely differ. Non-shared clonotypes displayed generation probabilities falling below those of clonotypes present in all four donors.

For this clone: No antigen is known for it.

The study drew all its donors from Caucasian adults living in Nashville, Tennessee. A CD45RA+ naive subset and a CD45RA-negative memory subset were split from CD4+ cells. The method was immunoSEQ multiplex PCR; TCRdb's version includes in-frame clones alone and lacks a portion of them. The data show over a million clones, approximately 98.5% seen once. Sequencing used naive CD4+ T cells sorted from blood. Regarding subset: CD45RA+ positively selected. This sequence originates from a man younger than 40 in good health.

CDR3 sequence reads: CASSFRLADTQYF. CDR3 DNA: TGTGCCAGCAGCTTCCGACTAGCAGATACGCAGTATTTT. J is TRBJ2-3 and V is TRBV7-3, with D perhaps TRBD2 (6 bases). Germline loops: CDR1 SGHTA, CDR2 FQGTGA. Deletions cut 3 bases from V and 4 bases from J, with 8 bases between. The CDR3 is 13 residues long.